These 22 T cell receptor beta chains were sequenced from one sample in a study of metastatic and nonmetastatic thyroid tumors. Via MiXCR, TCRdb re-called the PCR reads. The table records under 25,000 clones, about a sixth of them present only once. Until they underwent thyroid surgery, no patient had received any treatment. The sequenced material came from blood. These TCRs come from a female donor with papillary thyroid cancer or a benign thyroid nodule (not recorded which). Some clones in this sample may be carry-over from other donors' samples.

This clone was detected ten times or more. A much larger clonotype is one base distant, so this may be a read error. The sample contains more than one DNA sequence encoding this CDR3. The chain employs TRBV27 and TRBJ1-1, with TRBD1 matching over 7 bases. The CDR3 runs to 14 residues. Germline loops: CDR1 MNHEY, CDR2 SMNVEV (reference sequence). The V gene end was trimmed by 4 bases and the J gene end by 10 bases; junction bases not matched to a gene: 12. CDR3 amino acids: CASSSNRGLHGAFF. DNA of the CDR3: TGTGCCAGCAGTTCAAACAGGGGTCTGCATGGAGCTTTCTTT.

This clone was observed many times. V and J are TRBV10-3 and TRBJ1-2; TRBD1 is a possible D gene (5 bases). The length of the CDR3 is 11 residues. The V gene lost 5 bases and the J gene lost 13 bases, with 14 bases spanning the gap. Germline assignment: CDR1 ENHRY and CDR2 SYGVKD. The CDR3 here is CAISTAGISTF. The CDR3 region has the DNA TGTGCCATCAGTACTGCAGGGATTTCCACCTTC.

V usage is TRBV20-1 and J usage is TRBJ2-7; 7 bases are shared with TRBD2. CDR1 and CDR2 from the germline V gene are DFQATT and SNEGSKA (reference sequence). This CDR3 is 14 amino acids long. The V gene end was trimmed by 0 bases and the J gene end by 3 bases; junction bases not matched to a gene: 5. The CDR3 sequence is CSAREAREYYEQYF. Written as DNA, the CDR3 is TGCAGTGCTAGAGAGGCGCGGGAGTACTACGAGCAGTACTTC.

This chain connects TRBV20-1 to TRBJ1-6; no firm D call. Germline CDR1 is DFQATT and CDR2 is SNEGSKA (reference sequence). This CDR3 region has 15 residues. Trimming took 0 bases from V and 7 from J, leaving 13 bases between them. DNA for the CDR3: TGCAGTGCTAGAGAATCGCGGGGTTCCAATTCACCCCTCCACTTT. As protein: CSARESRGSNSPLHF.

This chain uses TRBV7-2 with TRBJ1-2, with D possibly being TRBD1 (6 bases). Germline CDR1 is SGHTA and CDR2 is FQGNSA. Trimming stripped 5 bases from V and 5 bases from J, with 12 bases between. CDR3 length: 13 residues. As DNA, the CDR3 is TGTGCCAGCAGCCCGGGACAACGGTATGGCTACACCTTC. Translation: CASSPGQRYGYTF. Variable domain in full (rest from reference TRBV7-2 and TRBJ1-2): GAGVSQSPSNKVTEKGKDVELRCDPISGHTALYWYRQSLGQGLEFLIYFQGNSAPDKSGLPSDRFSAERTGGSVSTLTIQRTQQEDSAVYLCASSPGQRYGYTFGSGTRLTVV.

This chain uses TRBV5-1 with TRBJ2-1, with TRBD2 matching 12 bases. V was clipped by 3 bases and J by 6 bases; unmatched bases: 4. Germline-derived CDR1 and CDR2 are SGHRS and YFSETQ. The CDR3 totals 15 residues. The DNA for the CDR3 is TGCGCCAGCAGCTCCCTAGCGGGGGGGCCCAATGAGCAGTTCTTC. This sequence encodes CASSSLAGGPNEQFF.

Ten or more counts support this clone. This chain uses TRBV2 with TRBJ2-5, with TRBD1 identical over 9 bases. Germline values: CDR1 SNHLY, CDR2 FYNNEI. This CDR3 has 13 amino acids. V trimming: 7 bases; J trimming: 3 bases; junction bases outside the gene matches: 3. The CDR3 DNA is TGTGCCAGCACCCGGGACAGGGAAGAGACCCAGTACTTC. It is translated as CASTRDREETQYF. The full variable domain, with the rest looked up from reference TRBV2 and TRBJ2-5, is EPEVTQTPSHQVTQMGQEVILRCVPISNHLYFYWYRQILGQKVEFLVSFYNNEISEKSEIFDDQFSVERPDGSNFTLKIRSTKLEDSAMYFCASTRDREETQYFGPGTRLLVL.

CDR3 coding DNA: TGCAGTGCTAGTTTGGGACAGGGTTTAGGCGAGCAGTACTTC. Encoded protein: CSASLGQGLGEQYF. The rearrangement uses TRBV20-1 and TRBJ2-7, with 9 bases identical to TRBD1. J lost 6 bases, V lost 3 bases, and 9 bases had no gene match. Germline V gene sequence: CDR1 DFQATT, CDR2 SNEGSKA (reference sequence). The CDR3 spans 14 residues.

This clone was detected many times. The V and J genes are TRBV6-2 or TRBV6-3 and TRBJ2-2; 12 positions agree with TRBD2. Losses at the gene ends were 5 bases for V and 5 bases for J; bases not matched to a gene: 9. Germline V gene lookup returns CDR1 MNHEY and CDR2 SVGEGT. This CDR3 spans 17 amino acids. The CDR3: CASSRIRTSGKTGELFF. CDR3 nucleotide sequence: TGTGCCAGCAGTCGGATCAGGACTAGCGGGAAGACCGGGGAGCTGTTTTTT.

The table lists this clone with many counts. The V call is TRBV9, the J call TRBJ2-2; D not certain. The germline V gene has CDR1 SGDLS and CDR2 YYNGEE. V lost 4 bases, J lost 6 bases, and 4 bases lay in between. This CDR3 has 11 amino acids. In DNA, the CDR3 is TGTGCCAGCAGCTCTCCCGGGGAGCTGTTTTTT. Amino acids: CASSSPGELFF.

The sample holds many counts of this clone. The CDR3 protein is CASSPGVHEQYF. For the CDR3, the DNA is TGTGCCAGCAGCCCAGGGGTCCACGAGCAGTACTTC. The chain is built from TRBV7-2 and TRBJ2-7; weak D call: TRBD1 (6 bases). Looked up from germline, CDR1 is SGHTA and CDR2 is FQGNSA. V lost 5 bases, J lost 5 bases, and 10 bases lay in between. This CDR3 region has 12 residues.

There are many counts of this clone. Additional DNA sequences in this sample encode the identical CDR3. CDR3 sequence reads: CSALDYEQYF. As DNA, the CDR3 is TGCAGTGCTTTGGACTACGAGCAGTACTTC. The J gene is TRBJ2-7, the V gene TRBV20-1, with D unresolved. Looked up from germline, CDR1 is DFQATT and CDR2 is SNEGSKA (reference sequence). CDR3 length: 10 residues. Deletions cut 5 bases from V and 3 bases from J, with 5 bases between.

This clone was seen many times. The V and J genes are TRBV20-1 and TRBJ2-7, with TRBD2 matching over 13 bases. J was trimmed by 2 bases and V by 3 bases; bases with no gene match: 7. There are 16 residues in the CDR3. Germline V CDR1 and CDR2: DFQATT, SNEGSKA (reference sequence). The CDR3 region is CSASRLAGGPTYEQYF. The CDR3 nucleotides read TGCAGTGCTAGTCGACTAGCGGGAGGCCCCACCTACGAGCAGTACTTC.

The table lists this clone with many counts. The V call is TRBV28, the J call TRBJ2-4, with a possible D match to TRBD2 (5 bases). Trimming left V 3 bases short and J 3 bases short, with 9 bases between. The CDR3 covers 14 residues. The germline V gene encodes CDR1 MDHEN and CDR2 SYDVKM. DNA for the CDR3: TGTGCCAGCAGTTTGGGGAGCCTCAAAAACATTCAGTACTTC. This gives the protein CASSLGSLKNIQYF.

Comment on this clone: At one boundary the junction diverges from the germline segment, which might be a read error. The gene calls are TRBV3-1 and TRBJ1-2, with 9 bases that match TRBD1. This CDR3 has 16 residues. From germline, CDR1 is LGHDT and CDR2 YNNKEL (reference sequence). For the CDR3, the DNA is TGTGCCTGCAGCCACCTCAACCGGGACAGGGTTTCTGGCGAGACCTTC. It translates to CACSHLNRDRVSGETF. The variable domain in full, with the rest retrieved from reference TRBV3-1 and TRBJ1-2, is DTAVSQTPKYLVTQMGNDKSIKCEQNLGHDTMYWYKQDSKKFLKIMFSYNNKELIINETVPNRFSPKSPDKAHLNLHINSLELGDSAVYFCACSHLNRDRVSGETFGSGTRLTVV.

By proportion, this clone is medium-sized. This rearrangement joins TRBV20-1 to TRBJ2-7; a possible D gene is TRBD2 (6 bases). Germline V CDR1 and CDR2: DFQATT, SNEGSKA (reference sequence). The CDR3 totals 14 residues. The V gene lost 2 bases and the J gene lost 7 bases, with 18 bases spanning the gap. The DNA for the CDR3 is TGCAGTGCTAGACGGGAGATCGTCCGTCGGGAGCAGTACTTC. Amino acid sequence: CSARREIVRREQYF.

The chain couples TRBV7-6 to TRBJ2-6; TRBD1 aligns across 7 bases. V shed 2 bases and J 0 bases; nucleotides not matched to a gene: 7. Looked up from germline, CDR1 is SGHVS and CDR2 is FNYEAQ. The CDR3 totals 18 residues. The CDR3 sequence: CASSLSTGKISGANVLTF. The CDR3 nucleotides read TGTGCCAGCAGCTTATCGACAGGGAAAATCTCTGGGGCCAACGTCCTGACTTTC.

V and J are TRBV2 and TRBJ2-1, with TRBD2 matching over 7 bases. CDR1 SNHLY and CDR2 FYNNEI come from the germline V gene. The CDR3 spans 15 residues. V lost 6 bases, J lost 0 bases, and 5 bases stayed unmatched. The CDR3 DNA reads TGTGCCAGCAGGGTAGCGGGTAGCTCCTACAATGAGCAGTTCTTC. Translated: CASRVAGSSYNEQFF.

This clone was counted ten times or more. The same CDR3 also results from other DNA sequences found in this sample. The chain links TRBV28 to TRBJ1-2; D may be TRBD1 (6 bases). The CDR3 is 11 amino acids. CDR1 MDHEN and CDR2 SYDVKM come from the germline V gene. V lost 6 bases and J lost 8, with 10 bases in between. For the CDR3, the DNA is TGTGCCAGCAGCGACAGGTACGGCTACACCTTC. As protein: CASSDRYGYTF.

A few counts support this clone. The DNA for the CDR3 is TGTGCCAGCAGTTTAGGGAGTAGCAATCAGCCCCAGCATTTT. Translated: CASSLGSSNQPQHF. The rearrangement links TRBV28 to TRBJ1-5; D call uncertain. The CDR3 is 14 residues long. CDR1 MDHEN and CDR2 SYDVKM come from the germline V gene. V dropped 2 bases and J dropped 0 bases, with 5 bases sitting between them. The full variable domain, with the rest looked up from reference TRBV28 and TRBJ1-5, is DVKVTQSSRYLVKRTGEKVFLECVQDMDHENMFWYRQDPGLGLRLIYFSYDVKMKEKGDIPEGYSVSREKKERFSLILESASTNQTSMYLCASSLGSSNQPQHFGDGTRLSIL.

This clone has a count of ten or more. The V and J genes are TRBV4-1 and TRBJ2-1; TRBD2 matches at 11 bases. From germline, CDR1 is MGHRA and CDR2 YSYEKL. Trimming took 0 bases from V and 0 from J; bases not matched to a gene: 10. The CDR3 is 20 amino acids. CDR3 region: CASSQDTGLAELFSYNEQFF. CDR3 nucleotides: TGCGCCAGCAGCCAAGACACGGGACTAGCGGAATTATTCTCCTACAATGAGCAGTTCTTC.

This clone was picked up many times. One end of the junction is discordant with germline, which a read error may explain. The rearrangement joins TRBV7-7 to TRBJ2-1; 13 nucleotides line up with TRBD2. CDR1 SSHAT and CDR2 FNYEAQ come from the germline V gene (reference sequence). This CDR3 spans 16 amino acids. CDR3 coding DNA: TGTGCTAGCAGCCCAACCGGGACTAGCGGGATTGATGAGCAGTTCTTC. Residues: CASSPTGTSGIDEQFF.